A selection of T cell receptor beta chains follows, all from one sample in a study of shared clonotypes between healthy human individuals. Only in-frame clones appear in the TCRdb table, and some are missing; sequencing was by immunoSEQ multiplex PCR. The sample holds under 2,000,000 clones, around 96% seen once. Sequenced: naive CD8+ T cells sorted from blood. The source of these receptors is a man between 18 and 35 years old in good health. Both conserved end residues are part of each CDR3. A D gene is named only where the DNA matches it firmly. Only some rows state a clone size, as once, few, many or a class for expanded clones.

CDR3aa	CDR3nt	d_gene	j_gene	abundance	v_gene
CASSVATSGYNEQFF	TGTGCCAGCAGCGTAGCAACTAGCGGGTACAATGAGCAGTTCTTC	TRBD2	TRBJ2-1	-	TRBV9
CASSWTSGGNEQFF	TGTGCCAGCAGCTGGACTAGCGGAGGCAATGAGCAGTTCTTC	TRBD2	TRBJ2-1	-	TRBV27
CASSTSQGHQPQHF	TGTGCCAGTAGTACGTCGCAGGGACATCAGCCCCAGCATTTT	-	TRBJ1-5	once	TRBV19
CASSLGLQETQYF	TGTGCCAGCAGCTTAGGATTGCAAGAGACCCAGTACTTC	-	TRBJ2-5	-	TRBV7-8
CASSYSTDRFYYEQYF	TGTGCCAGCAGTTACTCCACTGACAGGTTTTACTACGAGCAGTACTTC	-	TRBJ2-7	-	TRBV6-5
CASSLVQPRGFDEQFF	TGTGCCAGCAGCTTAGTTCAGCCCAGGGGGTTCGATGAGCAGTTCTTC	TRBD1	TRBJ2-1	-	TRBV7-9
CASSITGGGTEAFF	TGTGCCAGCAGCATAACAGGGGGAGGCACTGAAGCTTTCTTT	TRBD1	TRBJ1-1	-	TRBV7-9
CASSVELSGPNYGYTF	TGTGCCAGCAGCGTAGAGTTGTCAGGGCCTAACTATGGCTACACCTTC	-	TRBJ1-2	-	TRBV9
CASAEAGAYEQYF	TGTGCCTCCGCCGAAGCGGGGGCCTACGAGCAGTACTTC	TRBD2	TRBJ2-7	-	TRBV7-2
CASNAGGGNQPQHF	TGTGCCAGCAATGCAGGAGGAGGCAATCAGCCCCAGCATTTT	-	TRBJ1-5	-	TRBV27
CASSQDSENIQYF	TGCGCCAGCAGCCAAGATTCGGAAAACATTCAGTACTTC	-	TRBJ2-4	-	TRBV4-1
CAWSYSGRTYTQYF	TGTGCCTGGAGTTATAGCGGGAGGACATATACGCAGTATTTT	TRBD2	TRBJ2-3	-	TRBV30
CASSTTSSEQFF	TGTGCCAGTAGTACGACTAGCAGTGAGCAGTTCTTC	TRBD2	TRBJ2-1	-	TRBV19
CASSYRGPNYGYTF	TGTGCCAGCAGTTATAGAGGGCCCAACTATGGCTACACCTTC	-	TRBJ1-2	-	TRBV6-5
CASSFRQGYEQYF	TGTGCCAGCAGCTTCAGGCAGGGCTACGAGCAGTACTTC	-	TRBJ2-7	-	TRBV7-9
CASSTGIPSYNEQFF	TGTGCCAGCAGCACAGGGATTCCCTCCTACAATGAGCAGTTCTTC	-	TRBJ2-1	-	TRBV27
CAIDRDSTGELFF	TGTGCCATCGACAGGGACTCCACCGGGGAGCTGTTTTTT	-	TRBJ2-2	-	TRBV10-3
CASSASSFHEQYF	TGTGCCAGCAGTGCCTCTAGTTTCCACGAGCAGTACTTC	-	TRBJ2-7	-	TRBV2